This entry features one T cell receptor (beta chain) sequence. Using immunoSEQ multiplex PCR, the repertoire was profiled, and TCRdb retains in-frame clones only, with some absent. This sample has around 250,000 clones, with roughly 80% found just once. The data derive from a study of control samples from healthy donors and cancer patients. Sequenced input: PBMCs. The TCR comes from a woman aged 60-75 years with lung cancer.

CDR3 nucleotides: TGTGCCAGCAGCCCGACAGGGGGCAATGGAAACACCATATATTTT. This encodes CASSPTGGNGNTIYF. The chain couples TRBV9 to TRBJ1-3, with 10 bases fitting TRBD1. The germline CDR1 and CDR2 sequences are SGDLS and YYNGEE. The CDR3 consists of 15 residues. J gave up 3 bases and V 4 bases, and 4 bases lay outside the gene matches.